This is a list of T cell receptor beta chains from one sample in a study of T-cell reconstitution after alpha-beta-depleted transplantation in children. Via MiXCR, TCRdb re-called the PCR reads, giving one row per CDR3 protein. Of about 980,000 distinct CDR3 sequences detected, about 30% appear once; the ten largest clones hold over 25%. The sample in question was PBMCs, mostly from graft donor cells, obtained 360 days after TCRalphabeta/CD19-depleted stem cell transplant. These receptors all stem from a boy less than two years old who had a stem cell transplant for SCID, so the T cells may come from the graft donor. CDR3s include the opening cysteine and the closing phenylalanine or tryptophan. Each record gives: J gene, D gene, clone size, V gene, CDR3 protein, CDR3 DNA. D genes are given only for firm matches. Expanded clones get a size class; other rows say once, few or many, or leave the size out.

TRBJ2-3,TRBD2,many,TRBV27,CASTGGISTDTQYF,TGTGCCAGCACCGGGGGGATTAGCACAGATACGCAGTATTTT
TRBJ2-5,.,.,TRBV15,CATSRDSGYQETQYF,TGTGCCACCAGCAGAGATTCAGGGTACCAAGAGACCCAGTACTTC
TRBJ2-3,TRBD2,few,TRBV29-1,CSVSLAGGITDTQYF,TGCAGCGTCAGCCTAGCGGGGGGGATCACAGATACGCAGTATTTT
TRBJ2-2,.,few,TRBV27,CASRARQGNTGELFF,TGTGCCAGCAGAGCACGGCAGGGGAACACCGGGGAGCTGTTTTTT
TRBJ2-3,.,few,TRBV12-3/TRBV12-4,CASRSQASTDTQYF,TGTGCCAGCAGATCCCAAGCTAGCACAGATACGCAGTATTTT
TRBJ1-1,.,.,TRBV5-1,CASSLVGYRNTEAFF,TGCGCCAGCAGCTTGGTGGGGTACAGAAACACTGAAGCTTTCTTT
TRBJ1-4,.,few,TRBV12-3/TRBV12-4,CASSSWGTAATNEKLFF,TGTGCCAGCAGTTCGTGGGGGACGGCTGCAACTAATGAAAAACTGTTTTTT
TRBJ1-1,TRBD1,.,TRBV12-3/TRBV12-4,CASSITGTGAAFF,TGTGCCAGCAGTATAACCGGGACAGGGGCAGCTTTCTTT
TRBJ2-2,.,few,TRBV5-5,CASSSRDEIWNTGELFF,TGTGCCAGCAGCTCCCGGGACGAAATTTGGAACACCGGGGAGCTGTTTTTT
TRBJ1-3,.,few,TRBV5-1,CASSLGGLGSGNTIYF,TGCGCCAGCAGCTTGGGGGGGCTGGGCTCTGGAAACACCATATATTTT
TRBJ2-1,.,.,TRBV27,CASSYQGKGGEQFF,TGTGCCAGCAGTTATCAGGGGAAGGGTGGTGAGCAGTTCTTC
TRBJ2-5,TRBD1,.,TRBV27,CASSSGTVPSEETQYF,TGTGCCAGCAGTTCCGGGACAGTCCCTTCTGAGGAGACCCAGTACTTC
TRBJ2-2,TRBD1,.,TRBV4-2,CASSLGQGAKNTGELFF,TGTGCCAGCAGCCTGGGGCAGGGGGCCAAGAACACCGGGGAGCTGTTTTTT
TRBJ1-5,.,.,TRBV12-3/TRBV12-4,CASSPRRSNQPQHF,TGTGCCAGCAGTCCCCGACGGTCCAATCAGCCCCAGCATTTT
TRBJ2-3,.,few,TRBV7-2,CASSSGWTDTQYF,TGTGCCAGCAGCTCCGGGTGGACAGATACGCAGTATTTT
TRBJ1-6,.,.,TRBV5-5,CASSLRQDLYNSPLHF,TGTGCCAGCAGCTTGCGGCAGGATCTCTATAATTCACCCCTCCACTTT
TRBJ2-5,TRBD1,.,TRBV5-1,CASSSGQWTQYF,TGCGCCAGCAGCTCGGGACAGTGGACCCAGTACTTC
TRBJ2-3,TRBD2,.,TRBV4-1,CASSPSGGAVDTQYF,TGCGCCAGCAGCCCTAGCGGGGGGGCAGTAGATACGCAGTATTTT
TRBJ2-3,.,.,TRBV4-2,CASSQGFNTQYF,TGTGCCAGCAGCCAAGGTTTTAATACGCAGTATTTT
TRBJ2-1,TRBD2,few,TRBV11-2,CASSPRGTSGVSSYNEQFF,TGTGCCAGCAGCCCGCGAGGGACTAGCGGGGTCAGCTCCTACAATGAGCAGTTCTTC
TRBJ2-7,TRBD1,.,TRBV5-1,CASSRNGQGAGEQYF,TGCGCCAGCAGCCGAAACGGACAGGGGGCGGGGGAGCAGTACTTC
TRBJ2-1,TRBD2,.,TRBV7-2,CASSTGGVNYNEQFF,TGTGCCAGCTCAACCGGGGGGGTTAACTACAATGAGCAGTTCTTC
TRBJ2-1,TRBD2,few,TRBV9,CASSAASGVPREQFF,TGTGCCAGCAGCGCCGCTAGCGGGGTCCCACGGGAGCAGTTCTTC
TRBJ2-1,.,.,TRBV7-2,CASSKRDNYNEQFF,TGTGCCAGCAGCAAAAGGGACAACTACAATGAGCAGTTCTTC
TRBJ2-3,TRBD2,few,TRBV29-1,CSVEILAGGPSTDTQYF,TGCAGCGTTGAAATACTAGCGGGGGGCCCAAGCACAGATACGCAGTATTTT
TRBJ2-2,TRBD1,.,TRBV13,CASSLVAGQGPYTGELFF,TGTGCCAGCAGCCTAGTAGCTGGACAGGGGCCTTACACCGGGGAGCTGTTTTTT
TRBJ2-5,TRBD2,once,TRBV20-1,CSARTSEYGTQYF,TGCAGTGCCAGGACTAGCGAATACGGGACCCAGTACTTC
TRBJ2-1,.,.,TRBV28,CASSLWGASGNEQFF,TGTGCCAGCAGTTTATGGGGCGCCTCGGGCAATGAGCAGTTCTTC
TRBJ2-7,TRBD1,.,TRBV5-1,CASSFQGENYEQYF,TGCGCCAGCAGCTTTCAGGGGGAGAATTACGAGCAGTACTTC
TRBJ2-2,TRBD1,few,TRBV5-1,CASTLTDRAGELFF,TGCGCCAGCACCCTCACGGACAGGGCCGGGGAGCTGTTTTTT
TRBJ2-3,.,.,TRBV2,CASSGPRDTDTQYF,TGTGCCAGCAGTGGGCCGAGGGACACAGATACGCAGTATTTT
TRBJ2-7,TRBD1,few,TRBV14,CASSRTTGLVNEQYF,TGTGCCAGCAGCCGAACGACAGGGTTGGTGAACGAGCAGTACTTC
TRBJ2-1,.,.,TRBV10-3,CAISESGGGSYNEQFF,TGTGCCATCAGTGAGTCGGGCGGTGGCTCCTACAATGAGCAGTTCTTC
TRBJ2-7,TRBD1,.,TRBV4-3,CAKARTGSRYEQYF,TGCGCCAAGGCCCGGACAGGCTCGAGGTACGAGCAGTACTTC
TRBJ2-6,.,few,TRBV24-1,CATGGRSLSGANVLTF,TGTGCCACCGGGGGACGGTCTCTCTCTGGGGCCAACGTCCTGACTTTC
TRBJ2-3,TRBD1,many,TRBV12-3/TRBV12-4,CASRGQGADTQYF,TGTGCCAGCCGAGGACAGGGGGCTGATACGCAGTATTTT
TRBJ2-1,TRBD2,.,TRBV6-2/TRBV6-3,CASRPGLGYNEQFF,TGTGCCAGCCGACCGGGACTAGGGTACAATGAGCAGTTCTTC
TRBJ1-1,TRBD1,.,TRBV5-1,CASSPGDRAQEAFF,TGCGCCAGCAGCCCAGGGGACAGGGCGCAAGAAGCTTTCTTT
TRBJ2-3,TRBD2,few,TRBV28,CASSLRLAGSTQYF,TGTGCCAGCAGTCTCAGACTAGCGGGGTCAACGCAGTATTTT
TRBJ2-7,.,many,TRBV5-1,CASSLALTSYEQYF,TGCGCCAGCAGCTTGGCCTTAACTAGTTACGAGCAGTACTTC
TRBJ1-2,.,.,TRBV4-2,CASSQDSSRVDGYTF,TGTGCCAGCAGCCAAGATTCATCGAGGGTGGATGGCTACACCTTC
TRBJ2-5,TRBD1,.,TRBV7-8,CASNPGQGETTQYF,TGTGCCAGCAACCCGGGACAGGGCGAAACGACCCAGTACTTC
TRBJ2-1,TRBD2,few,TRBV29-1,CSVGRGGINNEQFF,TGCAGCGTTGGGCGGGGGGGTATCAATAATGAGCAGTTCTTC
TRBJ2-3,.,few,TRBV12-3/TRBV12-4,CASRRGELAQYF,TGTGCCAGCAGACGAGGGGAGTTAGCGCAGTATTTT
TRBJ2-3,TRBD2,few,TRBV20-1,CSARRTSGGRDTQYF,TGCAGTGCTAGAAGGACTAGCGGGGGACGAGATACGCAGTATTTT
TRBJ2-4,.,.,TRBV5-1,CASIPSPGSTDIQYF,TGCGCCAGCATCCCCTCCCCAGGGAGTACGGACATTCAGTACTTC
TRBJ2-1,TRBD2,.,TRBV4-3,CASSQDPGGKAYNEQFF,TGCGCCAGCAGCCAAGATCCGGGGGGGAAAGCCTACAATGAGCAGTTCTTC
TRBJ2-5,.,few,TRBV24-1,CATSLGGPMYQETQYF,TGTGCCACCAGTTTAGGGGGACCGATGTACCAAGAGACCCAGTACTTC
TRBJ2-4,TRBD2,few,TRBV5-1,CASSLYAGGPEYF,TGCGCCAGCAGCTTGTACGCGGGGGGGCCGGAATACTTC
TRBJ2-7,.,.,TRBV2,CASSVTEAYEQYF,TGTGCCAGCAGTGTAACAGAAGCCTACGAGCAGTACTTC
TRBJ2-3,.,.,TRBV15,CATSREPGPTDTQYF,TGTGCCACCAGCAGAGAGCCGGGACCCACAGATACGCAGTATTTT
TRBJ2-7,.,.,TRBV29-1,CSVGPSQGNSYEQYF,TGCAGCGTTGGCCCCTCCCAGGGGAACTCCTACGAGCAGTACTTC
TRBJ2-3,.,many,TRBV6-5,CASSSRGSTDTQYF,TGTGCCAGCAGTTCCAGGGGCTCCACAGATACGCAGTATTTT
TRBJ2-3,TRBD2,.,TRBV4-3,CASSQGLAGEDTQYF,TGCGCCAGCAGCCAGGGACTAGCGGGGGAAGATACGCAGTATTTT
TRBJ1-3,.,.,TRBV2,CASSEVMGGTGNTIYF,TGTGCCAGCAGTGAAGTCATGGGAGGGACTGGAAACACCATATATTTT